One and the same sample provided the 22 T cell receptor beta chains below, sequenced in a study of blood T cells in healthy people across ages. Primed by a sample-barcoded 5' primer and a J-beta primer mix, a second PCR proceeded for about 7 to 12 cycles. TCRdb independently ran MiXCR on the 5' RACE reads; one entry per CDR3 protein. Counted here are approximately 790,000 distinct CDR3 sequences, around two thirds occurring once; the ten biggest clones make up roughly 26%. Input material: blood. These receptors were collected from a man aged 25 to 45 in good health.

In the case of this clonotype: A read error may produce the germline difference seen at one junction end. The gene calls are TRBV10-3 and TRBJ2-7, with 9 bases fitting TRBD1. Looked up from germline, CDR1 is ENHRY and CDR2 is SYGVKD. The CDR3 has 12 residues. CDR3 residues: CAFRTGEGEQYF. CDR3 DNA sequence: TGTGCCTTCAGGACAGGGGAGGGCGAGCAGTACTTC.

The gene calls are TRBV6-2 or TRBV6-3 and TRBJ2-6, with D uncertain. Germline V lookup: CDR1 MNHEY, CDR2 SVGEGT. The CDR3 extends over 17 amino acids. The V end was cut by 2 bases, the J end by 0 bases, with 11 bases between. The CDR3 loop is CASSYARSYSGANVLTF. The CDR3 DNA is TGTGCCAGCAGTTACGCACGGAGCTACTCTGGGGCCAACGTCCTGACTTTC.

This clonotype was seen a handful of times. The chain employs TRBV10-3 and TRBJ2-4; 7 bases agree with TRBD1. The DNA end favors TRBJ2-7, so the J call may be wrong. From germline, CDR1 is ENHRY and CDR2 SYGVKD. This CDR3 is built from 14 residues. CDR3 coding DNA: TGTGCCATCAGTTCAAGGGACAGATCCTACGAGCAGTACTTC. It is translated as CAISSRDRSYEQYF.

This chain uses TRBV2 with TRBJ1-1; D gene unclear. Trimming removed 1 base from V and 10 bases from J, with 16 bases in between. This CDR3 has 14 residues. Per germline, CDR1 SNHLY and CDR2 FYNNEI. The CDR3 DNA follows: TGTGCCAGCAGTGAAGGGGCCAAGTCCCTGATAGCTTTCTTT. It encodes CASSEGAKSLIAFF.

For the CDR3, the DNA is TGCGCCAGCAGCCAAGGGAACAGGGGGAGAACGGGAGAGACCCAGTACTTC. It yields the protein CASSQGNRGRTGETQYF. The chain joins TRBV4-3 to TRBJ2-5; 8 nucleotides match TRBD1. CDR1 and CDR2 (germline): LGHNA, YSLEER. This CDR3 has 17 residues. With 1 base clipped from V and 4 bases from J, the junction kept 11 bases outside the gene matches.

The genes are TRBV29-1 and TRBJ2-7, with a weak D call TRBD1 (8 bases). The CDR3 consists of 15 residues. V was pared by 1 base and J by 0 bases, with 13 bases between. Germline V gives CDR1 SQVTM, CDR2 ANQGSEA. This chain's CDR3 is CSVEGGGQASYEQYF. The CDR3 DNA reads as TGCAGCGTTGAAGGGGGGGGACAGGCCTCCTACGAGCAGTACTTC.

The chain links TRBV7-8 to TRBJ1-2, with no clear D. Germline assignment: CDR1 SGHVS and CDR2 FQNEAQ. CDR3 length: 16 amino acids. The V end was cut by 1 base, the J end by 2 bases, with 14 bases between. CDR3 coding DNA: TGTGCCAGCAGCTTAGTTGCGAGGGAACAGAACTATGGCTACACCTTC. It is translated as CASSLVAREQNYGYTF.

CDR3 residues: CAWSVGADYGYTF. The CDR3 nucleotides read TGTGCCTGGAGTGTGGGGGCAGACTATGGCTACACCTTC. The rearrangement uses TRBV30 and TRBJ1-2, with TRBD1 as a possible D gene (6 bases). CDR3 length: 13 residues. Germline V CDR1 and CDR2: GTSNPN, SVGIG (reference sequence). V was pared by 0 bases and J by 3 bases, with 8 bases between.

This clonotype was picked up a small number of times. The chain is built from TRBV6-5 and TRBJ2-3; 8 positions match TRBD1. Germline CDR1 MNHEY, CDR2 SVGAGI. The CDR3 contains 18 residues. J gave up 0 bases and V 0 bases, and 8 bases lay outside the gene matches. In DNA, the CDR3 is TGTGCCAGCAGTTACTCGACAGACAGGGGCCCAAGCACAGATACGCAGTATTTT. It is translated as CASSYSTDRGPSTDTQYF.

V is TRBV27 and J is TRBJ2-7; possibly TRBD1 for D (6 bases). Trimming cost V 4 bases and J 5 bases, with 12 bases left between them. The germline V gene encodes CDR1 MNHEY and CDR2 SMNVEV (reference sequence). The CDR3 has 13 residues. Here the CDR3 DNA reads TGTGCCAGCAGTTCGGCAGGGGCCGACGAGCAGTACTTC. Protein sequence: CASSSAGADEQYF.

This CDR3 is CASSVQGSKSSGANVLTF. CDR3 bases: TGTGCCAGCAGTGTACAGGGCAGCAAGAGCTCTGGGGCCAACGTCCTGACTTTC. The chain employs TRBV2 and TRBJ2-6; D is possibly TRBD1 (6 bases). The CDR3 runs to 18 residues. Germline V gene lookup returns CDR1 SNHLY and CDR2 FYNNEI. Trimming stripped 4 bases from V and 0 bases from J, with 16 bases between. Supplemented by reference TRBV2 and TRBJ2-6, the full variable domain reads EPEVTQTPSHQVTQMGQEVILRCVPISNHLYFYWYRQILGQKVEFLVSFYNNEISEKSEIFDDQFSVERPDGSNFTLKIRSTKLEDSAMYFCASSVQGSKSSGANVLTFGAGSRLTVL.

V usage is TRBV30 and J usage is TRBJ1-2; D is unresolved. Germline loops: CDR1 GTSNPN, CDR2 SVGIG (reference sequence). Trimming took off 4 bases at V and 8 bases at J, with 17 bases between the two ends. CDR3 length equals 13 residues. The CDR3 region has the DNA TGTGCCTGGAATACCTGGGGTGAGAGGGGCTACACCTTC. Residues: CAWNTWGERGYTF.

In this sample, this clonotype turned up a few times. The chain has TRBV7-2 and TRBJ2-3; maybe TRBD1 (6 bases). The CDR3 totals 16 residues. V was cut by 1 base and J by 2 bases, with 13 bases left in between. From germline, CDR1 is SGHTA and CDR2 FQGNSA. CDR3 amino acids: CASSLEGDLSTDTQYF. The CDR3 DNA sequence: TGTGCCAGCAGCTTAGAGGGGGACCTTTCCACAGATACGCAGTATTTT.

This clonotype came up a few times. The V call is TRBV10-3, the J call TRBJ1-5; 9 bases line up with TRBD1. The V segment lost 0 bases and the J segment 0 bases; nucleotides outside the gene matches: 9. Germline loops: CDR1 ENHRY, CDR2 SYGVKD. The CDR3 consists of 19 residues. The CDR3 loop reads CAISESTTGGPYSNQPQHF. DNA of the CDR3: TGTGCCATCAGTGAGTCCACGACAGGGGGACCTTATAGCAATCAGCCCCAGCATTTT.

The chain uses TRBV7-9 and TRBJ2-1; maybe TRBD1 (5 bases). V was pared by 0 bases and J by 8 bases, with 8 bases between. CDR1 and CDR2 (germline): SEHNR, FQNEAQ (reference sequence). The CDR3 totals 13 residues. The CDR3 loop reads CASSLAQGHEQFF. In DNA form, the CDR3 reads TGTGCCAGCAGCTTAGCGCAGGGTCATGAGCAGTTCTTC.

The chain combines TRBV7-9 with TRBJ2-7, with 8 bases matching TRBD2. From germline, CDR1 is SEHNR and CDR2 FQNEAQ (reference sequence). The CDR3 has 16 residues. After removal of 2 bases from V and 1 base from J, the junction contained 7 bases not matched to a gene. The CDR3 sequence: CASSLPSGGYSYEQYF. The CDR3 nucleotides read TGTGCCAGCAGCTTACCAAGCGGGGGCTATTCCTACGAGCAGTACTTC.

This chain uses TRBV27 with TRBJ2-3, with D hard to call. Germline CDR1 MNHEY, CDR2 SMNVEV (reference sequence). V was pared by 1 base and J by 4 bases, with 6 bases between. The CDR3 totals 13 residues. The CDR3 DNA reads TGTGCCAGCAGTTTATTCGGTGCAGATACGCAGTATTTT. The encoded protein is CASSLFGADTQYF.

The J gene is TRBJ2-5, the V gene TRBV6-6; D remains unclear. CDR3 size: 14 residues. Germline loops: CDR1 MNHNY, CDR2 SVGAGI (reference sequence). The V gene lost 5 bases and the J gene lost 0 bases, with 10 bases spanning the gap. CDR3 nucleotides: TGTGCCAGCAGTGCGATTCAGTACCAAGAGACCCAGTACTTC. Translating gives CASSAIQYQETQYF.

The V gene is TRBV7-9, the J gene TRBJ1-1; tentative D call: TRBD1 (5 bases). This CDR3 has 14 amino acids. From germline, CDR1 is SEHNR and CDR2 FQNEAQ (reference sequence). Trimming pared 5 bases from V and 2 bases from J, leaving 12 bases between. The CDR3 here is CASSLTGINTEAFF. CDR3 nucleotides: TGTGCCAGCAGCCTCACAGGCATAAACACTGAAGCTTTCTTT.

The table lists this clonotype with a count of one. The chain is built from TRBV4-1 and TRBJ2-1; tentative D call: TRBD1 (6 bases). This CDR3 has 15 residues. CDR1 MGHRA and CDR2 YSYEKL come from the germline V gene. V was pared by 3 bases and J by 3 bases, with 12 bases between. CDR3 in amino acids: CASSQITGYYNEQFF. The DNA of the CDR3 is TGCGCCAGCAGCCAGATCACAGGGTACTACAATGAGCAGTTCTTC.

This clonotype was counted many times. V gene TRBV28 combines with J gene TRBJ2-3; a possible D gene is TRBD1 (6 bases). The V gene lost 6 bases and the J gene lost 2 bases, with 12 bases spanning the gap. Germline V CDR1 and CDR2: MDHEN, SYDVKM. The CDR3 has 14 amino acids. The CDR3 nucleotides read TGTGCCAGCAGCCCCGGGACATACACAGATACGCAGTATTTT. Translated, it gives CASSPGTYTDTQYF. Together with reference TRBV28 and TRBJ2-3, the CDR3 gives the full variable domain: DVKVTQSSRYLVKRTGEKVFLECVQDMDHENMFWYRQDPGLGLRLIYFSYDVKMKEKGDIPEGYSVSREKKERFSLILESASTNQTSMYLCASSPGTYTDTQYFGPGTRLTVL.

CDR3: CASSPGGGPSTDTQYF. DNA of the CDR3: TGCGCCAGCAGCCCGGGGGGAGGTCCTAGCACAGATACGCAGTATTTT. The rearrangement links TRBV5-1 to TRBJ2-3, with 7 bases matching TRBD2. The CDR3 has 16 residues. Germline CDR1 and CDR2: SGHRS and YFSETQ. Germline trimming cut 4 bases from V and 0 bases from J; bases unmatched to any gene: 8.